The rows below give T cell receptor beta chains drawn from one sample of a study. TCRdb reprocessed the multiplex PCR reads with MiXCR, giving one entry per CDR3 protein. This table holds about 540 distinct CDR3 sequences, under 0.5% found once. The sequencing input was tumor-infiltrating Tregs sorted from the breast tumor. The source of these receptors is a female donor with breast cancer. Both conserved end residues are part of each CDR3. The order of the fields is V gene, CDR3 protein.

TRBV12-3/TRBV12-4	CASSRGELDYGYTF
TRBV12-3/TRBV12-4	CASSLRWQLNYGYTF
TRBV12-3/TRBV12-4	CASRGQGGRYGYTF
TRBV12-3/TRBV12-4	CASSQAGGYTF
TRBV12-3/TRBV12-4	CASSPGHILNYGYTF
TRBV12-3/TRBV12-4	CASTRDRPNYGYTF
TRBV12-3/TRBV12-4	CASSYGPDYGYTF
TRBV12-3/TRBV12-4	CASGYGDRGYGYTF
TRBV12-3/TRBV12-4	CASSWDRAYGYTF
TRBV12-3/TRBV12-4	CASRQFYGYTF
TRBV12-3/TRBV12-4	CASSKPTGALGYTF
TRBV12-3/TRBV12-4	CASSFGTGGYTF
TRBV12-3/TRBV12-4	CASSGQGVYGYTF
TRBV12-3/TRBV12-4	CASSDGLSNYGYTF
TRBV12-3/TRBV12-4	CASSPGTSGYTF
TRBV12-3/TRBV12-4	CASSSGLRDNYGYTF
TRBV12-3/TRBV12-4	CASRGGQVNYGYTF
TRBV12-3/TRBV12-4	CASSPGQGDGYTF
TRBV12-3/TRBV12-4	CASRPDEDGYTF
TRBV12-3/TRBV12-4	CATTNLRGNYGYTF
TRBV12-3/TRBV12-4	CASSRTLGGLNYGYTF
TRBV12-3/TRBV12-4	CASSPRQRFYGYTF
TRBV12-3/TRBV12-4	CASNPSVNYGYTF
TRBV12-3/TRBV12-4	CASSPPPYRDYTF
TRBV12-3/TRBV12-4	CASSWSNNYGYTF
TRBV12-3/TRBV12-4	CASAGRYGYTF
TRBV12-3/TRBV12-4	CASKGRNYGYTF
TRBV12-3/TRBV12-4	CASSLPTGRGYTF
TRBV12-3/TRBV12-4	CASSGTQLRYGYTF
TRBV12-3/TRBV12-4	CASRRQEDYGYTF
TRBV12-3/TRBV12-4	CASSLWPSNYGYTF
TRBV12-3/TRBV12-4	CASSSSHYGYTF
TRBV12-3/TRBV12-4	CASSLAGQANYGYTF
TRBV12-3/TRBV12-4	CASRGQGPHYGYTF
TRBV12-3/TRBV12-4	CASNGGHGYTF
TRBV12-3/TRBV12-4	CASSTRRETNYGYTF
TRBV12-3/TRBV12-4	CASRDLDYGYGYTF
TRBV12-3/TRBV12-4	CASSLRQWDGYTF
TRBV12-3/TRBV12-4	CASSPGQGIGYGYTF
TRBV12-5	CASGDRNYGYTF
TRBV12-3/TRBV12-4	CASSLASGGNYGYTF
TRBV12-3/TRBV12-4	CASSISPGTGMIGYDYGYTF
TRBV12-3/TRBV12-4	CASSSHRDGYTF
TRBV12-3/TRBV12-4	CASSSHRRNGYTF
TRBV12-3/TRBV12-4	CASSSILTYGYTF
TRBV12-3/TRBV12-4	CASSFGRPGGPYGYTF
TRBV12-3/TRBV12-4	CASSLDRSYGYTF
TRBV12-3/TRBV12-4	CASSPTNYGYTF
TRBV12-3/TRBV12-4	CASTRTGESHGYTF
TRBV12-3/TRBV12-4	CASSLVGYGYTF
TRBV12-3/TRBV12-4	CASSRQNYGYTF
TRBV12-3/TRBV12-4	CASDDSRGWGYTF
TRBV12-3/TRBV12-4	CASSPWNYGYTF
TRBV12-3/TRBV12-4	CASSPLQGWYGYTF
TRBV12-3/TRBV12-4	CASRLTNSYGYTF
TRBV12-3/TRBV12-4	CASSFSSRNYTF
TRBV12-3/TRBV12-4	CASTLFDGDAYTF
TRBV12-3/TRBV12-4	CASSRTGDSYTF
TRBV12-3/TRBV12-4	CASSYRVFYGYTF